Here is one TCR beta chain with its context. What it recognizes is unknown. This PCR relied on a set of 60 Vbeta primers and 13 Jbeta primers. Data came from immunoSEQ multiplex PCR; TCRdb stores just in-frame clones and leaves some out. The listing contains some 130,000 clones. The ends were cut back, 5 bases at V and 0 bases at J, with 11 bases in the middle. Germline-derived CDR1 and CDR2 are SGHTA and FQGNSA. This CDR3 comprises 14 residues. This record belongs to a study of cytomegalovirus exposure and HLA in healthy donors. Broader study findings: 150 to 200 TCR beta chains were listed as cytomegalovirus-associated. When analyzed later, the rates of TCR association showed variation by HLA locus, with DRB1 the most and HLA-C the fewest. Some public TCRs appeared in many individuals, while most sequences were rare.

The chain couples TRBV7-2 to TRBJ2-7, with D perhaps matching TRBD1 (6 bases). Material: PBMCs. The receptor was isolated from a man between 18 and 35 years old in good health and CMV-seronegative. For the CDR3, the DNA is TGTGCCAGCAGCGTTCAGGGGAGCTCCTACGAGCAGTACTTC. This translates into CASSVQGSSYEQYF. The variable domain in full, with the rest retrieved from reference TRBV7-2 and TRBJ2-7, is GAGVSQSPSNKVTEKGKDVELRCDPISGHTALYWYRQSLGQGLEFLIYFQGNSAPDKSGLPSDRFSAERTGGSVSTLTIQRTQQEDSAVYLCASSVQGSSYEQYFGPGTRLTVT.